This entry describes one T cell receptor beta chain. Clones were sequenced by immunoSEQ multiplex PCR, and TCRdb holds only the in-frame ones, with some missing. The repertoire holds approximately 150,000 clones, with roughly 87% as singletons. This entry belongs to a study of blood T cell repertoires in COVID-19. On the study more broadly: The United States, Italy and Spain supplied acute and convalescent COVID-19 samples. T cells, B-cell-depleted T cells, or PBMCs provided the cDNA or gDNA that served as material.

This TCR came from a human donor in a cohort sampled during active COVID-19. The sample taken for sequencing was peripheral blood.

CDR3 residues: CASSLDRGSTGELFF. The DNA for the CDR3 is TGTGCCAGCAGCTTAGACAGGGGGAGCACCGGGGAGCTGTTTTTT. The chain uses TRBV7-3 and TRBJ2-2; 9 bases are a match to TRBD1. Germline trimming cut 2 bases from V and 4 bases from J; bases unmatched to any gene: 2. Germline V gene lookup returns CDR1 SGHTA and CDR2 FQGTGA. The CDR3 loop spans 15 amino acids.